Shown below are 22 T cell receptor beta chains from a single sample sequenced in a study of neoadjuvant anti-PD-1 for oral cavity cancer. The method was immunoSEQ multiplex PCR; TCRdb's version includes in-frame clones alone and lacks a portion of them. The top ten clones hold about 3.1% of a sample with 7,500 to 8,000 clones, 50% to 70% of them seen once. This sample's time point: after neoadjuvant nivolumab, at surgical resection. This specimen was PBMCs, taken after nivolumab (anti-PD-1) treatment. The receptors here all came from a person aged 35-79 years with oral cavity squamous cell carcinoma.

This sequence joins TRBV5-1 and TRBJ2-5, with 14 bases fitting TRBD2. V lost 5 bases and J lost 5; bases outside the gene matches: 14. CDR3 length equals 18 residues. The germline gives CDR1 SGHRS, CDR2 YFSETQ. The CDR3 spells CASRRDPTSGGAGETQYF. The CDR3 nucleotides are TGCGCCAGCAGGCGCGACCCGACTAGCGGGGGGGCTGGGGAGACCCAGTACTTC.

The chain joins TRBV29-1 to TRBJ2-7; 9 bases are a match to TRBD2. V gave up 4 bases and J gave up 4 bases; unmatched junction bases: 5. This CDR3 is built from 13 residues. Germline-derived CDR1 and CDR2 are SQVTM and ANQGSEA. CDR3 region: CSVGLAGKYEQYF. The CDR3 region has the DNA TGCAGCGTTGGCCTAGCGGGGAAATACGAGCAGTACTTC.

This chain links TRBV25-1 with TRBJ1-1; D call uncertain. V lost 4 bases and J 2 bases, leaving 2 bases between the germline ends. Germline CDR1 reads MGHDK; CDR2 reads SYGVNS. This CDR3 comprises 11 residues. CDR3 DNA sequence: TGTGCCAGCAGTGTCAACACTGAAGCTTTCTTT. Amino acid sequence: CASSVNTEAFF.

The rearrangement links TRBV11-1 to TRBJ2-6; 11 bases agree with TRBD1. The CDR3 consists of 17 residues. The germline V gene has CDR1 SGHAT and CDR2 FQDESV (reference sequence). The V segment lost 1 base and the J segment 4 bases; nucleotides outside the gene matches: 3. The DNA of the CDR3 is TGTGCCAGCAGCTTAGTGGACAGGGGGCTAGGGGCCAACGTCCTGACTTTC. It yields the protein CASSLVDRGLGANVLTF. Full variable domain (outside the CDR3, taken from reference TRBV11-1 and TRBJ2-6): EAEVAQSPRYKITEKSQAVAFWCDPISGHATLYWYRQILGQGPELLVQFQDESVVDDSQLPKDRFSAERLKGVDSTLKIQPAELGDSAMYLCASSLVDRGLGANVLTFGAGSRLTVL.

The genes are TRBV15 and TRBJ1-1; possibly TRBD1 for D (5 bases). Trimming shortened V by 1 base and J by 3 bases, and 24 bases separated the two germline ends. The CDR3 has 19 residues. Germline values: CDR1 LNHNV, CDR2 YYDKDF (reference sequence). The CDR3 loop reads CATSRVPGDFWFSDTEAFF. CDR3 sequence (DNA): TGTGCCACCAGCAGAGTCCCCGGGGACTTCTGGTTCTCGGACACTGAAGCTTTCTTT.

The chain is built from TRBV4-1 and TRBJ2-1; tentatively, D is TRBD1 (6 bases). This CDR3 spans 18 amino acids. Per the germline V gene, CDR1 is MGHRA and CDR2 is YSYEKL. Trimming took 2 bases from V and 5 from J, leaving 22 bases between them. CDR3 DNA: TGCGCCAGCAGCCAATCACCCACAGGGTCCGGTTATCACAATGAGCAGTTCTTC. Translating it yields CASSQSPTGSGYHNEQFF.

The chain carries TRBV9 and TRBJ2-7, with 10 nucleotides matching TRBD1. Germline lookup yields CDR1 SGDLS and CDR2 YYNGEE. With V trimmed by 2 bases and J by 12 bases, 8 bases remained unmatched. The CDR3 contains 13 residues. In nucleotides, the CDR3 is TGTGCCAGCAGCGTCGGACAGGGGGGCGAAAGGTACTTC. Encoded protein: CASSVGQGGERYF.

This clone was seen just once. This rearrangement joins TRBV18 to TRBJ2-3; 11 bases line up with TRBD1. Germline CDR1 is KGHSH and CDR2 is LQKENI. Trimming took 3 bases from V and 4 from J; bases not matched to a gene: 12. The CDR3 length is 18 residues. CDR3 sequence (DNA): TGTGCCAGCTCACCCGTTTCTCCAGGGACAGGGGGTTCAGATACGCAGTATTTT. The encoded protein is CASSPVSPGTGGSDTQYF.

The V gene is TRBV28, the J gene TRBJ2-2; 7 nucleotides line up with TRBD1. V gave up 5 bases and J gave up 3 bases; unmatched junction bases: 9. This CDR3 region has 16 residues. Germline values: CDR1 MDHEN, CDR2 SYDVKM. The CDR3: CASSAYRGLDTGELFF. Written as DNA, the CDR3 is TGTGCCAGCAGTGCCTACAGGGGTTTGGACACCGGGGAGCTGTTTTTT. The whole variable domain, filled in from reference TRBV28 and TRBJ2-2, reads DVKVTQSSRYLVKRTGEKVFLECVQDMDHENMFWYRQDPGLGLRLIYFSYDVKMKEKGDIPEGYSVSREKKERFSLILESASTNQTSMYLCASSAYRGLDTGELFFGEGSRLTVL.

This CDR3 is CASSPDRIANYGYTF. The CDR3 nucleotides are TGTGCCAGCAGTCCGGACAGGATCGCTAACTATGGCTACACCTTC. The chain employs TRBV6-1 and TRBJ1-2; 7 bases line up with TRBD1. Germline V gene sequence: CDR1 MNHNS, CDR2 SASEGT. This CDR3 contains 15 residues. After removal of 5 bases from V and 0 bases from J, the junction contained 6 bases not matched to a gene.

This clone came up a few times. The J gene is TRBJ2-4, the V gene TRBV6-6, with TRBD2 matching 9 bases. The CDR3 is 14 residues long. V gave up 8 bases and J gave up 2 bases; unmatched junction bases: 4. The germline V gene has CDR1 MNHNY and CDR2 SVGAGI (reference sequence). The CDR3 is CASAGGRSKNIQYF. In DNA form, the CDR3 reads TGTGCCAGCGCGGGGGGGCGATCCAAAAACATTCAGTACTTC.

The chain combines TRBV7-9 with TRBJ2-5; 7 nucleotides line up with TRBD1. Germline trimming cut 10 bases from V and 3 bases from J; bases unmatched to any gene: 5. The germline V gene has CDR1 SEHNR and CDR2 FQNEAQ (reference sequence). This CDR3 has 12 residues. The CDR3 nucleotides read TGTGCCACCACGACAGGGAAAGAGACCCAGTACTTC. Translation: CATTTGKETQYF.

V usage is TRBV19 and J usage is TRBJ2-5, with 9 positions matching TRBD2. The V gene's germline CDR1 is LNHDA and CDR2 SQIVND (reference sequence). The CDR3 runs to 15 residues. V dropped 5 bases and J dropped 4; count of bases not matched to a gene: 8. CDR3 coding DNA: TGTGCCAGTAGTTTACCGAGCGGGGGGAGAGAGACCCAGTACTTC. It codes for CASSLPSGGRETQYF.

A few counts support this clone. In DNA form, the CDR3 reads TGCGCCAGCAGCTCGGCCTTCGGGGGTCAAGAGACCCAGTACTTC. This translates into CASSSAFGGQETQYF. The chain has TRBV5-1 and TRBJ2-5; possibly TRBD2 for D (6 bases). The CDR3 spans 15 residues. Per germline, CDR1 SGHRS and CDR2 YFSETQ. Trimming took 3 bases from V and 2 from J, leaving 14 bases between them.

The chain links TRBV4-2 to TRBJ2-5; 7 bases match TRBD1. Losses at the gene ends were 0 bases for V and 3 bases for J; bases not matched to a gene: 7. Germline V gene sequence: CDR1 LGHNA, CDR2 YNFKEQ. The CDR3 loop spans 16 amino acids. CDR3: CASSQDGNGQEETQYF. The CDR3 DNA reads TGTGCCAGCAGCCAAGATGGGAATGGACAGGAAGAGACCCAGTACTTC.

This chain links TRBV5-6 with TRBJ2-7; 7 bases line up with TRBD2. The germline V gene encodes CDR1 SGHDT and CDR2 YYEEEE. CDR3 length equals 15 residues. V gave up 5 bases and J gave up 0 bases; unmatched junction bases: 8. CDR3 coding DNA: TGTGCCAGCAGTCATGGACTAGAAACCTCCTACGAGCAGTACTTC. Encoded protein: CASSHGLETSYEQYF.

The sample holds a few counts of this clone. This rearrangement joins TRBV2 to TRBJ1-3; D is uncertain. The CDR3 loop spans 13 amino acids. Germline-derived CDR1 and CDR2 are SNHLY and FYNNEI. V lost 7 bases and J 0 bases, leaving 7 bases between the germline ends. The CDR3 nucleotides are TGTGCCAGCACAGCAGACTCTGGAAACACCATATATTTT. The encoded protein is CASTADSGNTIYF. The variable domain in full, completed from reference TRBV2 and TRBJ1-3, reads EPEVTQTPSHQVTQMGQEVILRCVPISNHLYFYWYRQILGQKVEFLVSFYNNEISEKSEIFDDQFSVERPDGSNFTLKIRSTKLEDSAMYFCASTADSGNTIYFGEGSWLTVV.

The chain couples TRBV9 to TRBJ1-3; D gene uncertain. CDR1 is SGDLS and CDR2 is YYNGEE in the germline V gene. This CDR3 has 16 residues. V lost 0 bases to trimming and J lost 3 bases, with 13 bases between them. In DNA form, the CDR3 reads TGTGCCAGCAGCGTAGGATCCCACAAAGTTGGAAACACCATATATTTT. The encoded protein is CASSVGSHKVGNTIYF.

The count of this clone is one. The V and J genes are TRBV9 and TRBJ2-6; 8 bases are shared with TRBD1. Losses at the gene ends were 7 bases for V and 2 bases for J; bases not matched to a gene: 5. The CDR3 has 15 residues. The germline gives CDR1 SGDLS, CDR2 YYNGEE. As DNA, the CDR3 is TGTGCCAGCGGATTACAGGGGGCTGGGGCCAACGTCCTGACTTTC. It translates to CASGLQGAGANVLTF.

This rearrangement joins TRBV9 to TRBJ2-7; TRBD1 might be the D (6 bases). The germline V gene encodes CDR1 SGDLS and CDR2 YYNGEE. The CDR3 sequence is 15 residues long. Trimming pared 0 bases from V and 1 base from J, leaving 11 bases between. CDR3 loop: CASSVVPDRSYEQYF. CDR3 bases: TGTGCCAGCAGCGTAGTACCGGACAGATCCTACGAGCAGTACTTC.

The genes are TRBV19 and TRBJ2-3; D uncertain. The CDR3 has 15 amino acids. The V gene's germline CDR1 is LNHDA and CDR2 SQIVND (reference sequence). Deletions cut 4 bases from V and 2 bases from J, with 13 bases between. As DNA, the CDR3 is TGTGCCAGTAGTACCCTATTAGACAACACAGATACGCAGTATTTT. Translated: CASSTLLDNTDTQYF.

V is TRBV9 and J is TRBJ2-5, with 8 bases aligning to TRBD1. Looked up from germline, CDR1 is SGDLS and CDR2 is YYNGEE. CDR3 size: 15 residues. J lost 5 bases, V lost 3 bases, and 9 bases had no gene match. The CDR3 region is CASSDLGQGRETQYF. The CDR3, as DNA: TGTGCCAGCAGCGACCTAGGACAGGGCCGGGAGACCCAGTACTTC.